The 14 T cell receptor beta chains presented below share a single source sample, sequenced in a study of T cells in localized non-small cell lung cancer. Some clones are missing from TCRdb's copy, which holds only in-frame ones; the method was immunoSEQ multiplex PCR. The sample holds more than 30,000 clones, 70% to 90% seen once. The sequenced sample was peripheral blood mononuclear cells, obtained before any cancer treatment. These receptors were collected from a woman between 35 and 75 years old with stage III lung adenocarcinoma.

The chain has TRBV7-3 and TRBJ1-6, with D tentatively TRBD1 (5 bases). Germline V gives CDR1 SGHTA, CDR2 FQGTGA. Deletions cut 4 bases from V and 5 bases from J, with 12 bases between. The CDR3 spans 15 residues. The CDR3 nucleotides read TGTGCCAGCAGCTCGGGGACGGGGAATAATTCACCCCTCCACTTT. This codes for CASSSGTGNNSPLHF.

The V and J genes are TRBV6-5 and TRBJ1-5, with 7 bases aligning to TRBD1. J gave up 2 bases and V 8 bases, and 9 bases lay outside the gene matches. The CDR3 extends over 15 amino acids. Germline V gene lookup returns CDR1 MNHEY and CDR2 SVGAGI. CDR3 in DNA: TGTGCCAGCGCCCTGGACAGGTTCGGCAATCAGCCCCAGCATTTT. This gives the protein CASALDRFGNQPQHF.

This clone was detected once. The chain links TRBV6-1 to TRBJ1-1, with D possibly TRBD1 on 6 matching bases. The CDR3 is 13 residues long. Deletions cut 7 bases from V and 2 bases from J, with 11 bases between. The germline CDR1 and CDR2 sequences are MNHNS and SASEGT. The CDR3 here is CASNRQVNTEAFF. The CDR3 DNA reads as TGTGCCAGCAATAGACAGGTTAACACTGAAGCTTTCTTT.

The J gene is TRBJ1-2, the V gene TRBV14; a possible D gene is TRBD1 (5 bases). The CDR3 length is 15 residues. CDR1 and CDR2 (germline): SGHDN, FVKESK. Trimming pared 1 base from V and 8 bases from J, leaving 17 bases between. DNA of the CDR3: TGTGCCAGCAGCCAAGCACGGTTTTGGACATCGGGCTACACCTTC. Protein sequence: CASSQARFWTSGYTF.

The chain employs TRBV5-4 and TRBJ1-1; no clear D gene. Germline CDR1 SGHNT, CDR2 YYREEE (reference sequence). The CDR3 is 15 residues long. V was shortened by 1 base and J by 5 bases, with 15 bases between the two germline ends. The CDR3 here is CASSLRADMRTEAFF. Here the CDR3 DNA reads TGTGCCAGCAGCTTGAGGGCAGACATGCGGACTGAAGCTTTCTTT.

The J gene is TRBJ2-5, the V gene TRBV19; D may correspond to TRBD1 or TRBD2 (6 bases each). The ends were cut back, 6 bases at V and 1 base at J, with 18 bases in the middle. In germline, CDR1 is LNHDA, CDR2 SQIVND (reference sequence). The CDR3 is 16 residues long. The CDR3 loop is CASSPTKRGLQETQYF. CDR3 DNA sequence: TGTGCCAGTAGCCCAACTAAACGGGGGCTCCAAGAGACCCAGTACTTC.

The rearrangement uses TRBV5-4 and TRBJ2-3; D call uncertain. V shed 4 bases and J shed 0 bases, with 6 bases lying between them. The CDR3 covers 13 residues. Germline V gene data show CDR1 as SGHNT and CDR2 as YYREEE (reference sequence). The CDR3 DNA follows: TGTGCCAGCAGCCCCGACAGCACAGATACGCAGTATTTT. Protein sequence: CASSPDSTDTQYF.

The chain uses TRBV2 and TRBJ2-6; tentatively, D is TRBD2 (5 bases). V lost 7 bases and J lost 2, with 15 bases in between. The CDR3 totals 16 residues. CDR1 is SNHLY and CDR2 is FYNNEI in the germline V gene. The CDR3 DNA reads TGTGCCAGCACCCTCGACCGGGGAGCTGGGGCCAACGTCCTGACTTTC. Translating it yields CASTLDRGAGANVLTF.

This clone was observed a few times. The rearrangement uses TRBV7-3 and TRBJ2-1; 9 bases agree with TRBD2. CDR1 and CDR2 (germline): SGHTA, FQGTGA. V shed 3 bases, J shed 9 bases, and the junction held 6 bases outside the gene matches. This CDR3 region has 14 residues. Here the CDR3 reads CASSFQRGDGEQFF. The CDR3 region has the DNA TGTGCCAGCAGCTTCCAGCGGGGGGACGGTGAGCAGTTCTTC.

The chain recombines TRBV5-4 with TRBJ2-3; no reliable D call. Germline values: CDR1 SGHNT, CDR2 YYREEE (reference sequence). This CDR3 region has 15 residues. Trimming shortened V by 0 bases and J by 4 bases, and 12 bases separated the two germline ends. CDR3 residues: CASSLELGWADTQYF. CDR3 bases: TGTGCCAGCAGCTTGGAGCTCGGTTGGGCAGATACGCAGTATTTT.

With regard to this clone: The identical CDR3 is also encoded by other nucleotide sequences in the sample. The V call is TRBV2, the J call TRBJ2-3; D is uncertain. CDR3 length equals 13 residues. From germline, CDR1 is SNHLY and CDR2 FYNNEI. Deletions cut 4 bases from V and 1 base from J, with 6 bases between. This chain's CDR3 is CASSARGTDTQYF. The CDR3, as DNA: TGTGCCAGCAGTGCCCGCGGCACAGATACGCAGTATTTT. The full variable domain, in which reference TRBV2 and TRBJ2-3 provide the parts outside the CDR3, is EPEVTQTPSHQVTQMGQEVILRCVPISNHLYFYWYRQILGQKVEFLVSFYNNEISEKSEIFDDQFSVERPDGSNFTLKIRSTKLEDSAMYFCASSARGTDTQYFGPGTRLTVL.

The V gene is TRBV5-1, the J gene TRBJ2-7; D possibly corresponds to TRBD2 (5 bases). Germline CDR1 is SGHRS and CDR2 is YFSETQ. The CDR3 has 13 amino acids. V was cut by 0 bases and J by 4 bases, with 8 bases left in between. CDR3 coding DNA: TGCGCCAGCAGCTTGGGCGGGCCTTACGAGCAGTACTTC. Encoded protein: CASSLGGPYEQYF.

The chain couples TRBV7-3 to TRBJ2-5, with TRBD2 matching over 14 bases. The length of the CDR3 is 18 residues. Unmatched junction bases numbered 11, after V lost 3 bases and J lost 5 bases. From germline, CDR1 is SGHTA and CDR2 FQGTGA. CDR3 region: CASSFGTSGGHPGETQYF. Written as DNA, the CDR3 is TGTGCCAGCAGCTTTGGGACTAGCGGGGGACACCCAGGGGAGACCCAGTACTTC.

This chain joins TRBV25-1 and TRBJ2-1; D unclear. Germline CDR1 MGHDK, CDR2 SYGVNS. V lost 6 bases, J lost 8 bases, and 11 bases lay in between. The CDR3 runs to 12 residues. The chain's CDR3 is CASSLYFDEQFF. The CDR3 coding sequence is TGTGCCAGCAGCTTGTATTTCGATGAGCAGTTCTTC.